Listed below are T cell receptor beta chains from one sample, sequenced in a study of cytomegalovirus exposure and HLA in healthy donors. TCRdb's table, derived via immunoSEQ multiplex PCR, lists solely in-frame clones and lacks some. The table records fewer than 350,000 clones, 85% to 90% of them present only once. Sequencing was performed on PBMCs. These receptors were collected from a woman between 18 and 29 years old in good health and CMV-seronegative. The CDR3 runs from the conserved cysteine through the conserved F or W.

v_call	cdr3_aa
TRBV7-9	CASSSTWAGFRAEAFF
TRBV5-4	CASSVRTGRYTEAFF
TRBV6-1	CASSEQGGAGNTIYF
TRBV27	CASSSGTSGGTDTQYF
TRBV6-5	CASSYRGIAIYEQYF
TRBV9	CASSVEVEGFYGYTF
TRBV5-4	CASSLDLDRPGQLSYEQYF
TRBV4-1	CASGDRGSSPLHF
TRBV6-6	CASTYTGGVYEQYF
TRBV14	CASSGETQYF
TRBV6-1	CASSESRGSYNEQFF
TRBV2	CASSDGLAGGPLETQYF
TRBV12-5	CASGLTGFRETQYF
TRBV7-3	CASSSRYREDTQYF
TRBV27	CASTPFSAYNSPLHF
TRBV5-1	CASSLAGGGEETQYF
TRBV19	CASMWDRGMNTEAFF
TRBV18	CASSPPGGEAFF
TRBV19	CASSRLAGGINEQFF
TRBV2	CASSPRRWYDRNYGYTF
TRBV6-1	CASRTGSGNTIYF
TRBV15	CATSRVSGGMGTDTQYF
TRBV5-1	CASSSGTSGDQETQYF
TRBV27	CASSSISGVNYGYTF
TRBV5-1	CASSSEGLAGGLNEQFF
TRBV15	CATSRDSRLGGNEQFF
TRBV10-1	CASSERLAENYNEQFF
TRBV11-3	CASSLEGAGDTQYF
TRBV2	CASRGTGADTGELFF
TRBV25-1	CASSEEGRGDNEKLFF
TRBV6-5	CASSYLDRGYEQYF
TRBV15	CATSDRAIVADTQYF
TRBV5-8	CASSIYRRGRYGYTF
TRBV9	CASSHGTGNSPLHF
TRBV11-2	CASSLDMKGAGEQYF
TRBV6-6	CASSQGQGFYEQYF
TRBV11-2	CASSRASSGNTIYF
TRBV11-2	CASSLADNGELFF
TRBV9	CASSAQLGGGPYNEQFF
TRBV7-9	CASSLVPGEQYF
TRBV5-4	CASRDDSGRLSEAFF
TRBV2	CASSGDVSSSVVFF
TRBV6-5	CASSPTSGGAYEQFF
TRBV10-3	CAISERNRERNTEAFF
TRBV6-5	CASSTDGQGGNTIYF